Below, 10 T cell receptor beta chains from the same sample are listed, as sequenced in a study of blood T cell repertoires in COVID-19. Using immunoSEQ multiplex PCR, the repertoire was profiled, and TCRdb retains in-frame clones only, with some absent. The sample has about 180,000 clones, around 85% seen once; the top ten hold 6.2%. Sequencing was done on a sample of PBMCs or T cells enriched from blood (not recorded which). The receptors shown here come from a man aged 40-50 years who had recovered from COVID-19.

CDR3 nucleotide sequence: TGTGCCAGCAGTCACATTCTAGCGGGAGCTGACAATGAGCAGTTCTTC. Translating gives CASSHILAGADNEQFF. The rearrangement links TRBV27 to TRBJ2-1; 10 bases agree with TRBD2. The CDR3 totals 16 residues. V lost 5 bases to trimming and J lost 5 bases; unmatched junction nucleotides: 9. Germline-derived CDR1 and CDR2 are MNHEY and SMNVEV (reference sequence).

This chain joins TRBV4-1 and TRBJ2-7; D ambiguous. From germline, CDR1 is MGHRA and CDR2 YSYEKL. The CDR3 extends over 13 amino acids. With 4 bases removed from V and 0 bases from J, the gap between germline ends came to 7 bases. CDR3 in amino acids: CASSRAGSYEQYF. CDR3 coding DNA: TGCGCCAGCAGCCGTGCCGGCTCCTACGAGCAGTACTTC.

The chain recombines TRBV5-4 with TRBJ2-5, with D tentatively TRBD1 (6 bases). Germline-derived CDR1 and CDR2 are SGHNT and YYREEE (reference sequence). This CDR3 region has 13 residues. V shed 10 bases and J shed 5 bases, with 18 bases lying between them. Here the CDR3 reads CAGGTGSWETQYF. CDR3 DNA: TGTGCCGGGGGCACGGGCTCGTGGGAGACCCAGTACTTC.

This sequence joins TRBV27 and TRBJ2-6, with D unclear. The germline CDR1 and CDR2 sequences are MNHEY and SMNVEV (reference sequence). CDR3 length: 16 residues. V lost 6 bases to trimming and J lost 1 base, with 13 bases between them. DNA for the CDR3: TGTGCCAGCAGCCACAGAACCGCTTCTGGGGCCAACGTCCTGACTTTC. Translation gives CASSHRTASGANVLTF. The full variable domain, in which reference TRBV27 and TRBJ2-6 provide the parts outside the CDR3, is EAQVTQNPRYLITVTGKKLTVTCSQNMNHEYMSWYRQDPGLGLRQIYYSMNVEVTDKGDVPEGYKVSRKEKRNFPLILESPSPNQTSLYFCASSHRTASGANVLTFGAGSRLTVL.

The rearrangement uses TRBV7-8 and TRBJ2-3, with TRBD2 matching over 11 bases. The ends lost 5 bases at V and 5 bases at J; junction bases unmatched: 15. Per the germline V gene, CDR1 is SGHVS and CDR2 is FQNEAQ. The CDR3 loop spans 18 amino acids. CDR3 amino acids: CASSALRGTSGALDTQYF. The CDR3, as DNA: TGTGCCAGCAGCGCCTTACGAGGGACTAGCGGAGCCCTAGATACGCAGTATTTT.

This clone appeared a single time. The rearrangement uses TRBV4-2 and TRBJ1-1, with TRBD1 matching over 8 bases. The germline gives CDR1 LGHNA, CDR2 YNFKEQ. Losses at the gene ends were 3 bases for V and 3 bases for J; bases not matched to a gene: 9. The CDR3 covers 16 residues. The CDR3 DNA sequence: TGTGCCAGCAGCCAGACAGGGGTGGGGATTGACACTGAAGCTTTCTTT. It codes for CASSQTGVGIDTEAFF.

The CDR3 reads CASSFAWGGKDEKLFF. CDR3 sequence (DNA): TGTGCCAGCAGCTTCGCCTGGGGGGGGAAGGATGAAAAACTGTTTTTT. This chain connects TRBV11-2 to TRBJ1-4, with a weak D call TRBD1 (5 bases). The CDR3 contains 16 residues. In germline, CDR1 is SGHAT, CDR2 FQNNGV. Trimming pared 3 bases from V and 6 bases from J, leaving 17 bases between. Based on the CDR3 plus reference TRBV11-2 and TRBJ1-4, the full variable domain is EAGVAQSPRYKIIEKRQSVAFWCNPISGHATLYWYQQILGQGPKLLIQFQNNGVVDDSQLPKDRFSAERLKGVDSTLKIQPAKLEDSAVYLCASSFAWGGKDEKLFFGSGTQLSVL.

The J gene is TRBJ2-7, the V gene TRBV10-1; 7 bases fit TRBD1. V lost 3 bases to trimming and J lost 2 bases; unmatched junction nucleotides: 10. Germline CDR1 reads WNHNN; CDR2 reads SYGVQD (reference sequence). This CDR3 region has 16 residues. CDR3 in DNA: TGCGCCAGCAGTGAATACCGACAGGGCCAAACCTACGAGCAGTACTTC. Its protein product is CASSEYRQGQTYEQYF.

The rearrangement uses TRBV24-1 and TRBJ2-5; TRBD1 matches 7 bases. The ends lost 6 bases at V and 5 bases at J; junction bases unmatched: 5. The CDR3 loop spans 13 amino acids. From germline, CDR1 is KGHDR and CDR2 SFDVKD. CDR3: CATSQGGRETQYF. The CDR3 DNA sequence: TGTGCCACCAGTCAAGGGGGCCGTGAGACCCAGTACTTC.

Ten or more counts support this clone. The CDR3 region is CASSLRAGWLGGYTF. For the CDR3, the DNA is TGTGCCAGCAGTTTAAGGGCGGGGTGGTTGGGTGGCTACACCTTC. V and J are TRBV27 and TRBJ1-2; no clear D. The CDR3 sequence is 15 residues long. CDR1 is MNHEY, CDR2 SMNVEV, per germline (reference sequence). The V end was cut by 2 bases, the J end by 7 bases, with 17 bases between.